This entry is about one TCR beta chain. Its target antigen remains unknown. Per-base qualities were not stored, and no clone one base away is much larger. This record comes from a study of T cell changes during pregnancy in multiple sclerosis (dated by TCRdb to the late 2010s). Some background on the complete study: The study looked at changes in the T cell repertoire across pregnancy in women with multiple sclerosis.

Library generation was performed with the immunoSEQ multiplex PCR assay. TCRdb's version of the immuneACCESS table is confined to in-frame rearrangements and falls short of the full clone set. An unresolved V gene accounts for under half of the shortfall where checked; the remainder is of unknown origin. For this sample the table gives about 60,000 clones, of which around 91% were detected only once. Together, the top ten hold approximately 2.3% of the sample. Spanning cysteine to phenylalanine, the CDR3 consists of 16 amino acids. The entry retains the CDR3 DNA only, 48 bases that are in frame from base 1. V is clipped by 2 bases and J by 8 bases, and the sequence between their germline boundaries is 20 bases long. CDR1 and CDR2 are read off the germline V gene as SGHDT and YYEEEE.

The starting material was peripheral blood, obtained in the second trimester of pregnancy. The source is a female donor in good health, enrolled as a control in a pregnancy study. The rearranged chain carries TRBV5-6 and TRBJ2-1, with no D gene named confidently. The CDR3 in this case is CASSFQPKTRKDEQFF. The DNA sequence is TGTGCCAGCAGCTTCCAACCCAAAACGAGGAAGGATGAGCAGTTCTTC.